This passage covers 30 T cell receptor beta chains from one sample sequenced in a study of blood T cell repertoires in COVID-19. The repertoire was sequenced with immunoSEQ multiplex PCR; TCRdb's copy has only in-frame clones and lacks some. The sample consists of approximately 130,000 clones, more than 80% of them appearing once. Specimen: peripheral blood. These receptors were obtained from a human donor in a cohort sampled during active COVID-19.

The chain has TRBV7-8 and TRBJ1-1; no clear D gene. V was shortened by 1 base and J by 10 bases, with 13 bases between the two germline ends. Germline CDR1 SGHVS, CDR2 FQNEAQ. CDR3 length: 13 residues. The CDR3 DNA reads TGTGCCAGCAGCTTAGTAATAGACTCTGGAGCTTTCTTT. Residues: CASSLVIDSGAFF.

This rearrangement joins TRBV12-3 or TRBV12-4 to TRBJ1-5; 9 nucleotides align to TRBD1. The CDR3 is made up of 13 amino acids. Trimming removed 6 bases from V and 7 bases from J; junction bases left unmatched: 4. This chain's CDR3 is CASSPDRGQPQHF. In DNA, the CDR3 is TGTGCCAGCAGCCCGGACAGGGGACAGCCCCAGCATTTT.

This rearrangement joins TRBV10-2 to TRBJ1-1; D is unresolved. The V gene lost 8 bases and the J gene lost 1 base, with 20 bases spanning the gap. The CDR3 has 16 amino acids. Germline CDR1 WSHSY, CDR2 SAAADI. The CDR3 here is CASFIADGPRNTEAFF. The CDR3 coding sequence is TGCGCCAGCTTTATAGCGGACGGCCCACGGAACACTGAAGCTTTCTTT.

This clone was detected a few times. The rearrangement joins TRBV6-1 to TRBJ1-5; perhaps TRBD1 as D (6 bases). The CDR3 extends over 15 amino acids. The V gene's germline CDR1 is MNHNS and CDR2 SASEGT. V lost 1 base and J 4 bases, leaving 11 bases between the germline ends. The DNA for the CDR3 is TGTGCCAGCAGTGAAGGCAGGGGAAGAAATCAGCCCCAGCATTTT. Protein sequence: CASSEGRGRNQPQHF.

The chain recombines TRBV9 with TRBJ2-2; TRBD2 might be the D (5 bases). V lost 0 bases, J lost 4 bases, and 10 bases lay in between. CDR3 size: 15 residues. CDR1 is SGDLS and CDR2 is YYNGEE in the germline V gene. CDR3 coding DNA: TGTGCCAGCAGCGTAGCGGGGAGAATCACCGGGGAGCTGTTTTTT. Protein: CASSVAGRITGELFF.

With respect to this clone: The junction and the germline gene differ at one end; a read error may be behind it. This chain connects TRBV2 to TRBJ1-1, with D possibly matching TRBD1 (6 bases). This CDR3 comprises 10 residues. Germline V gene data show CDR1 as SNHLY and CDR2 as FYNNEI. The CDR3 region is CAQKGGGPNF. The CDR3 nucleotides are TGTGCCCAAAAGGGGGGGGGTCCGAACTTT.

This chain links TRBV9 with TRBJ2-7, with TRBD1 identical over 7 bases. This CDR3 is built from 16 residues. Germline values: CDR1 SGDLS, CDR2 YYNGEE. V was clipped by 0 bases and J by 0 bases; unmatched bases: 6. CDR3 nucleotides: TGTGCCAGCAGCGTAGTCAACGGACAGGTCTCCTACGAGCAGTACTTC. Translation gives CASSVVNGQVSYEQYF.

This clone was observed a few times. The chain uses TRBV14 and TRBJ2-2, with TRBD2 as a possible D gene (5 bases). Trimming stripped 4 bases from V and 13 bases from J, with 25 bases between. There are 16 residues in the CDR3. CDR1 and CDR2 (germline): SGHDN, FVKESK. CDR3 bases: TGTGCCAGCAGCCCACTACGTGGGAGCGGCACTGTTGGGCTGTTTTTT. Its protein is CASSPLRGSGTVGLFF.

As DNA, the CDR3 is TGTGCCAGCAGCCGAGTCACCTTTGAAGCTTTCTTT. Encoded protein: CASSRVTFEAFF. V and J are TRBV11-2 and TRBJ1-1; D call uncertain. The CDR3 is 12 residues long. V gave up 5 bases and J gave up 7 bases, with 11 bases separating them. CDR1 is SGHAT, CDR2 FQNNGV, per germline.

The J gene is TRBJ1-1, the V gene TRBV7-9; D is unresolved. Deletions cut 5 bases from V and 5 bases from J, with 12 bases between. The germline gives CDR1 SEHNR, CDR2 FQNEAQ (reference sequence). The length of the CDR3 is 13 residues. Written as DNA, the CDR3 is TGTGCCAGCAGCGAAAATTCGGGGACTGAAGCTTTCTTT. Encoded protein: CASSENSGTEAFF.

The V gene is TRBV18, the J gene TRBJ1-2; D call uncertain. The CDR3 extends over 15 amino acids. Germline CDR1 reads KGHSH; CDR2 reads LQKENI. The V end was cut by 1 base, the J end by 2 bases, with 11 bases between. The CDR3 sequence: CASSPQVQMNYGYTF. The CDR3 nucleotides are TGTGCCAGCTCACCACAGGTACAGATGAACTATGGCTACACCTTC.

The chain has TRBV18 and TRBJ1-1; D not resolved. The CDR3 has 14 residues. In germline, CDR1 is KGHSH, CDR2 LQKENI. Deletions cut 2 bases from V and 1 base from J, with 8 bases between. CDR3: CASSPGSQNTEAFF. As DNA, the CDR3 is TGTGCCAGCTCACCAGGTAGTCAGAACACTGAAGCTTTCTTT.

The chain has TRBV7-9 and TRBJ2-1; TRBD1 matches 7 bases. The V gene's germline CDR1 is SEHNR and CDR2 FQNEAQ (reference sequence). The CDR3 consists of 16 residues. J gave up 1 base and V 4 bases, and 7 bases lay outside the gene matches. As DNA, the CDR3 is TGTGCCAGCAGCTCAGCCCCGACAGGGTCCTACAATGAGCAGTTCTTC. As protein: CASSSAPTGSYNEQFF.

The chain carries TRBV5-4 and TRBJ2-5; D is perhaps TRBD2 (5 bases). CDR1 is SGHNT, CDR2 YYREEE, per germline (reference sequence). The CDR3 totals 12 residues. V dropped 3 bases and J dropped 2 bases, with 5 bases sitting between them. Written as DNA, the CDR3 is TGTGCCAGCAGCTCGGGGCAAGAGACCCAGTACTTC. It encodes CASSSGQETQYF.

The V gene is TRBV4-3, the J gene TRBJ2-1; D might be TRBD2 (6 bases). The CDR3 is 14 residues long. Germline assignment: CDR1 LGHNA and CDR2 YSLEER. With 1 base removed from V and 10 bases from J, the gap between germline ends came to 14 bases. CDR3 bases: TGCGCCAGCAGCCAAGGGCCTAGCGCTGGAGAGCAGTTCTTC. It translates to CASSQGPSAGEQFF.

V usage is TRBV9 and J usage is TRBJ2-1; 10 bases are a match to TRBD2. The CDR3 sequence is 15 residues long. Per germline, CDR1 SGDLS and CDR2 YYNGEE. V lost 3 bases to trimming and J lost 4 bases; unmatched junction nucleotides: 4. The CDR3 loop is CASSATSGAYNEQFF. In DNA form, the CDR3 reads TGTGCCAGCAGCGCCACTAGCGGGGCGTACAATGAGCAGTTCTTC.

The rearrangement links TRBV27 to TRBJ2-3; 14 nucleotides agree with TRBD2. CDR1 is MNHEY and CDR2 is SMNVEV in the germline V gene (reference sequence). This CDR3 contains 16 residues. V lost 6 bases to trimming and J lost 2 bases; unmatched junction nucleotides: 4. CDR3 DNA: TGTGCCAGCAGGGGACTAGCGGGGGCCTACACAGATACGCAGTATTTT. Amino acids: CASRGLAGAYTDTQYF.

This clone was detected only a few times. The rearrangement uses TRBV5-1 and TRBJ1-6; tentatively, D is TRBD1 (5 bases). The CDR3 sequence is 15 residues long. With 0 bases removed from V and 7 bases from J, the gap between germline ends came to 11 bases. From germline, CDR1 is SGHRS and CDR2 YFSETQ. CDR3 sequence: CASSLGRAGNSPLHF. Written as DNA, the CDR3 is TGCGCCAGCAGCTTGGGCAGGGCGGGAAATTCACCCCTCCACTTT.

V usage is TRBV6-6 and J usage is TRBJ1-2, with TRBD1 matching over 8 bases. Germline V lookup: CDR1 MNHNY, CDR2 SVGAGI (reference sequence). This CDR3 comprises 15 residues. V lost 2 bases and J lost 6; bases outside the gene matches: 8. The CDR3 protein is CASSYAPGQGHGYTF. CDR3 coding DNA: TGTGCCAGCAGTTACGCCCCCGGACAGGGCCATGGCTACACCTTC.

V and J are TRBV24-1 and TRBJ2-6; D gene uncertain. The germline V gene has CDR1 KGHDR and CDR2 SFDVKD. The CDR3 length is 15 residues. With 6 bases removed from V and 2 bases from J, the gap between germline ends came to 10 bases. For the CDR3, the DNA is TGTGCCACCAGTATTACTGGGCCTGGGGCCAACGTCCTGACTTTC. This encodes CATSITGPGANVLTF.

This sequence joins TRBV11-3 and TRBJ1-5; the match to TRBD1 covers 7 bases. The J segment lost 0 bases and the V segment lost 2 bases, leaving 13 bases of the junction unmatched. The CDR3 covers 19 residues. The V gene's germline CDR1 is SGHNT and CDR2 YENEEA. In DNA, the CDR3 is TGTGCCAGCAGCTTACTGGGATGGGACAGAAACTATAGCAATCAGCCCCAGCATTTT. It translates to CASSLLGWDRNYSNQPQHF. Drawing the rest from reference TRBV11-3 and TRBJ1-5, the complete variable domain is EAGVVQSPRYKIIEKKQPVAFWCNPISGHNTLYWYLQNLGQGPELLIRYENEEAVDDSQLPKDRFSAERLKGVDSTLKIQPAELGDSAVYLCASSLLGWDRNYSNQPQHFGDGTRLSIL.

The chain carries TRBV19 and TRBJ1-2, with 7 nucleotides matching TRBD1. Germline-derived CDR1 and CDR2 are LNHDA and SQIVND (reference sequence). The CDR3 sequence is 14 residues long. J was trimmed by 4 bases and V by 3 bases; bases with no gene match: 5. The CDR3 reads CASSMTGYGYGYTF. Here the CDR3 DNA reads TGTGCCAGTAGTATGACAGGGTACGGCTATGGCTACACCTTC.

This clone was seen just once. The CDR3 protein is CASRPQNRGSNYGYTF. The DNA for the CDR3 is TGTGCCAGTAGGCCTCAAAACAGGGGATCCAACTATGGCTACACCTTC. V and J are TRBV19 and TRBJ1-2; 7 positions agree with TRBD1. Per germline, CDR1 LNHDA and CDR2 SQIVND (reference sequence). The CDR3 loop spans 16 amino acids. The J segment lost 2 bases and the V segment lost 6 bases, leaving 12 bases of the junction unmatched.

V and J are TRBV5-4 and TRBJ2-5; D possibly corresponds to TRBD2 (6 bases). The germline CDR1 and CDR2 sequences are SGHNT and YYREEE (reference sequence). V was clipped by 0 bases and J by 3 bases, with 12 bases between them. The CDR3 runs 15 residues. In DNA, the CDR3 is TGTGCCAGCAGCTTGGGGTTAGGGGAGGAAGAGACCCAGTACTTC. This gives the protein CASSLGLGEEETQYF.

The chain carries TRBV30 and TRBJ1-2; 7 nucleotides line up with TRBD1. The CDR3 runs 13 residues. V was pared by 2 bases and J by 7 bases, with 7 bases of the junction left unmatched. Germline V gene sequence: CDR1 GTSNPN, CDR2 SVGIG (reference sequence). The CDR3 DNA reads TGTGCCTGGAGTTCCGACAGGGCGGGTGGCTACACCTTC. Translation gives CAWSSDRAGGYTF. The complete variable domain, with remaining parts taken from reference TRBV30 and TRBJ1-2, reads SQTIHQWPATLVQPVGSPLSLECTVEGTSNPNLYWYRQAAGRGLQLLFYSVGIGQISSEVPQNLSASRPQDRQFILSSKKLLLSDSGFYLCAWSSDRAGGYTFGSGTRLTVV.

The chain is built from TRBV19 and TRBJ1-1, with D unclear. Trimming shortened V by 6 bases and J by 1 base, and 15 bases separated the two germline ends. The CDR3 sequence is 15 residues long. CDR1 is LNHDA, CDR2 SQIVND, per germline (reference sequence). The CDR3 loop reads CASRPTLRGNTEAFF. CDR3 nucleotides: TGTGCCAGTAGACCTACCCTTCGGGGGAACACTGAAGCTTTCTTT.

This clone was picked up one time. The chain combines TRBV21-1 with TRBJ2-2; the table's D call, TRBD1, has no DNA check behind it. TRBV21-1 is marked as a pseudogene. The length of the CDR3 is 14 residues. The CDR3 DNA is TGTGCCAGCAGCGGACAGGGGAACACCGGGGAGCTGTTTTTT. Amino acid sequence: CASSGQGNTGELFF.

The chain's CDR3 is CASSWGDETQYF. The CDR3 DNA is TGTGCCAGCAGCTGGGGGGACGAGACCCAGTACTTC. J is TRBJ2-5 and V is TRBV7-8; D may be TRBD2 (6 bases). Trimming left V 4 bases short and J 5 bases short, with 8 bases between. The CDR3 spans 12 residues. Germline CDR1 reads SGHVS; CDR2 reads FQNEAQ.

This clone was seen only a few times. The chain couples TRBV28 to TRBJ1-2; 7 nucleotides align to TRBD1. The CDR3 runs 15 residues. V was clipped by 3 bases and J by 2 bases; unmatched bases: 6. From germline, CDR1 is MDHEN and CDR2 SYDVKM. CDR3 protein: CASSFPGQANYGYTF. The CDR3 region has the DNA TGTGCCAGCAGTTTTCCCGGACAGGCCAACTATGGCTACACCTTC.

CDR3: CASSRLGLAGEQNTGELFF. The CDR3 nucleotides read TGTGCCAGCAGTCGCCTGGGACTAGCGGGGGAACAGAACACCGGGGAGCTGTTTTTT. The V and J genes are TRBV7-8 and TRBJ2-2, with TRBD2 identical over 14 bases. There are 19 residues in the CDR3. Germline trimming cut 6 bases from V and 1 base from J; bases unmatched to any gene: 10. Looked up from germline, CDR1 is SGHVS and CDR2 is FQNEAQ.